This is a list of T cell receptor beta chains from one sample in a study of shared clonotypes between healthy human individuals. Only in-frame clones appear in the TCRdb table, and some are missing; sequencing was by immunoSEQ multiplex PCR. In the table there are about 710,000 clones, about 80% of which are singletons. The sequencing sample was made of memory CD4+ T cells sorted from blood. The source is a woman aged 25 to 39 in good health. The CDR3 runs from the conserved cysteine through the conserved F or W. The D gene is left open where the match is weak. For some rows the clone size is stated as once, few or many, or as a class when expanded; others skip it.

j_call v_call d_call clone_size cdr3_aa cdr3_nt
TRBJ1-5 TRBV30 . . CAWTPELGQPQHF TGTGCCTGGACCCCCGAGTTAGGACAGCCCCAGCATTTT
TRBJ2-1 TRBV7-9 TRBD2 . CASSSTGTSGSSSYNEQFF TGTGCCAGCAGCTCTACCGGGACTAGCGGGTCCAGCTCCTACAATGAGCAGTTCTTC
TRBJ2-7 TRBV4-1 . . CASSQVPAYEQYF TGCGCCAGCAGCCAAGTTCCAGCCTACGAGCAGTACTTC
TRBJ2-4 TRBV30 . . CAWSLWGAKNIQYF TGTGCCTGGAGTTTGTGGGGCGCCAAAAACATTCAGTACTTC
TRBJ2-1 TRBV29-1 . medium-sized CTMSRTENEQFF TGCACGATGAGTAGGACTGAAAATGAGCAGTTCTTC
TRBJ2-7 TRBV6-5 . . CASGGSPYEQYF TGTGCCAGCGGGGGCTCCCCCTACGAGCAGTACTTC
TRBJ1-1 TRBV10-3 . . CAIIGRLNTEAFF TGTGCCATCATAGGCCGGTTGAACACTGAAGCTTTCTTT
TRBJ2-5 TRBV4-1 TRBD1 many CASSQGPGGEETQYF TGCGCCAGCAGCCAAGGACCAGGGGGCGAAGAGACCCAGTACTTC
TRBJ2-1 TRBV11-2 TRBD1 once CASSLDGTGYNEQFF TGTGCCAGCAGCTTAGATGGGACAGGATACAATGAGCAGTTCTTC
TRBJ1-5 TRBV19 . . CASSMERIGTRNQPQHF TGTGCCAGTAGTATGGAGCGCATCGGGACACGAAATCAGCCCCAGCATTTT
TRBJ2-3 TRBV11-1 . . CASARQGTDTQYF TGTGCCAGTGCCAGGCAGGGGACAGATACGCAGTATTTT
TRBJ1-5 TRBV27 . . CASSPLPVYSQHF TGTGCCAGCAGCCCTCTCCCAGTATATTCCCAGCATTTT
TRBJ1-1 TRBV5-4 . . CASSAARTGDTEAFF TGTGCCAGCAGCGCAGCGCGGACCGGCGACACTGAAGCTTTCTTT
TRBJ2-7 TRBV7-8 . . CASSLRQGGEQYF TGTGCCAGCAGCTTACGGCAGGGCGGTGAGCAGTACTTC
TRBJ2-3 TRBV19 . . CASSTPGVSTDTQYF TGTGCCAGTAGTACACCGGGAGTGAGCACAGATACGCAGTATTTT
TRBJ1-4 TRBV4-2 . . CASSSRQEKLFF TGTGCCAGCAGCAGTCGACAGGAAAAACTGTTTTTT
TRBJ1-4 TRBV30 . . CAWKGLGEKLFF TGTGCCTGGAAAGGGCTTGGAGAAAAACTGTTTTTT
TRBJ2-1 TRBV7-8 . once CASSPARQSKQFF TGTGCCAGCAGCCCGGCGAGACAGTCTAAGCAGTTCTTC
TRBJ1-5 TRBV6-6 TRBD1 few CASSYKGQGAHQPQHF TGTGCCAGCAGTTACAAGGGACAGGGAGCCCATCAGCCCCAGCATTTT
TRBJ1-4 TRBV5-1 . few CASSWYPGTNEKLFF TGCGCCAGCAGCTGGTATCCGGGGACTAATGAAAAACTGTTTTTT
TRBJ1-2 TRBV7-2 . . CASSLGWNYGYTF TGTGCCAGCAGCTTAGGGTGGAACTATGGCTACACCTTC
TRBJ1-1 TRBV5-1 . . CASSATGTMNTEAFF TGCGCCAGCAGCGCCACAGGGACCATGAACACTGAAGCTTTCTTT
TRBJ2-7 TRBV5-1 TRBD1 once CASNPGQGHEQYF TGCGCCAGCAACCCAGGACAGGGGCACGAGCAGTACTTC
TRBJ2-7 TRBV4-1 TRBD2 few CASSLGTSGVSYEQYF TGCGCCAGCAGCCTCGGGACTAGCGGGGTCTCCTACGAGCAGTACTTC
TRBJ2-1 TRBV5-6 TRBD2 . CASVRTSDFYNEQFF TGTGCCAGCGTCCGAACTAGCGATTTTTACAATGAGCAGTTCTTC
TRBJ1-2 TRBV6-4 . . CASSDEGYGYTF TGTGCCAGCAGTGACGAGGGCTATGGCTACACCTTC
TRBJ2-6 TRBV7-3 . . CASSLGTGANVLTF TGTGCCAGCAGCCTAGGGACTGGGGCCAACGTCCTGACTTTC
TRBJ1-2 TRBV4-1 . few CASSQDQASNYGYTF TGCGCCAGCAGCCAAGATCAGGCCAGTAATTATGGCTACACCTTC
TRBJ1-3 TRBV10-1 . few CASSALASGNTIYF TGCGCCAGCAGTGCCCTGGCTTCTGGAAACACCATATATTTT
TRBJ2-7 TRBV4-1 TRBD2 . CASSQMTSGRAYEQYF TGCGCCAGCAGCCAAATGACTAGCGGGAGGGCCTACGAGCAGTACTTC
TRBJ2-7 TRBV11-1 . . CASSLVGRGQYEQYF TGTGCCAGCAGCTTGGTTGGTCGAGGACAATACGAGCAGTACTTC
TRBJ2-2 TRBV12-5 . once CASGPDSGVTGELFF TGTGCTAGTGGACCCGATTCAGGCGTCACCGGGGAGCTGTTTTTT